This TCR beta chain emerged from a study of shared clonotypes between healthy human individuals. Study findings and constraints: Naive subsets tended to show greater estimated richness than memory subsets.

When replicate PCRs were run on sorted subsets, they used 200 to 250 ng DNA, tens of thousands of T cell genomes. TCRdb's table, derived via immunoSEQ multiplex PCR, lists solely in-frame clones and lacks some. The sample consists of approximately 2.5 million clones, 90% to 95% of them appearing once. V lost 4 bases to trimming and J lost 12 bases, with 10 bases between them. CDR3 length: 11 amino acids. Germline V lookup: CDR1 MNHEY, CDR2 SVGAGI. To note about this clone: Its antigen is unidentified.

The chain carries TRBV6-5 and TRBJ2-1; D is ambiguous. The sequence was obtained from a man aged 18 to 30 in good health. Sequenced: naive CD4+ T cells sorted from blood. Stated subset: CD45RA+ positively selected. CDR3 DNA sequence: TGTGCCAGCAGTTCCGTCGGAGTGCAGTTCTTC. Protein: CASSSVGVQFF.